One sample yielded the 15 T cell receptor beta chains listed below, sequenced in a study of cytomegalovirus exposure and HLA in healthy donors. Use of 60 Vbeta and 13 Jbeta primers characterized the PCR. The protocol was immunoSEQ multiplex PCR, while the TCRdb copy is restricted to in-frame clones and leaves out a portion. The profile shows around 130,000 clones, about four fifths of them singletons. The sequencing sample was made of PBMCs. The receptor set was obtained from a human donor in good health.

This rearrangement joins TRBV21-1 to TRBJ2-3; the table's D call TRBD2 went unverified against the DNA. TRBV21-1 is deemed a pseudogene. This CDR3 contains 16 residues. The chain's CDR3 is CASSSSGEGGTDTQYF. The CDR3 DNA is TGTGCCAGCAGCTCGAGCGGGGAGGGAGGCACAGATACGCAGTATTTT.

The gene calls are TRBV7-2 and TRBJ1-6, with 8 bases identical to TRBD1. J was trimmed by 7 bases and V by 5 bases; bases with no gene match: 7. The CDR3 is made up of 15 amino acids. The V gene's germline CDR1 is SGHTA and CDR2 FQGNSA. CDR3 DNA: TGTGCCAGCAGCGGTCGACAGGGGCTAAATTCACCCCTCCACTTT. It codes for CASSGRQGLNSPLHF. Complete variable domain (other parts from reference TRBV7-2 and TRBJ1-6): GAGVSQSPSNKVTEKGKDVELRCDPISGHTALYWYRQSLGQGLEFLIYFQGNSAPDKSGLPSDRFSAERTGGSVSTLTIQRTQQEDSAVYLCASSGRQGLNSPLHFGNGTRLTVT.

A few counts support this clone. Here the CDR3 reads CASSPNQGLENSPLHF. The CDR3 DNA reads as TGTGCCAGCAGCCCAAACCAGGGTTTGGAGAATTCACCCCTCCACTTT. The rearrangement joins TRBV5-4 to TRBJ1-6; maybe TRBD1 (5 bases). Trimming shortened V by 4 bases and J by 7 bases, and 18 bases separated the two germline ends. Germline V lookup: CDR1 SGHNT, CDR2 YYREEE (reference sequence). There are 16 residues in the CDR3. The variable domain in full, completed from reference TRBV5-4 and TRBJ1-6, reads ETGVTQSPTHLIKTRGQQVTLRCSSQSGHNTVSWYQQALGQGPQFIFQYYREEENGRGNFPPRFSGLQFPNYSSELNVNALELDDSALYLCASSPNQGLENSPLHFGNGTRLTVT.

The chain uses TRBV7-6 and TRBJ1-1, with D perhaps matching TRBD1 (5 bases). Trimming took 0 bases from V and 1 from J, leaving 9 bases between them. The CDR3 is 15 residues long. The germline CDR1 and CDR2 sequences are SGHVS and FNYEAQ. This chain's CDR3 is CASSLAGDSNTEAFF. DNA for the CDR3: TGTGCCAGCAGCTTAGCAGGGGACTCGAACACTGAAGCTTTCTTT.

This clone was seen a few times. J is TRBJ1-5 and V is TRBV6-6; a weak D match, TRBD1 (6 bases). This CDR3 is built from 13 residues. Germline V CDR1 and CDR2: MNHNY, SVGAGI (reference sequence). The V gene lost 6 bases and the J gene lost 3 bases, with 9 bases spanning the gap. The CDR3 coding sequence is TGTGCCAGCAGGGACAGAATCAATCAGCCCCAGCATTTT. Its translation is CASRDRINQPQHF.

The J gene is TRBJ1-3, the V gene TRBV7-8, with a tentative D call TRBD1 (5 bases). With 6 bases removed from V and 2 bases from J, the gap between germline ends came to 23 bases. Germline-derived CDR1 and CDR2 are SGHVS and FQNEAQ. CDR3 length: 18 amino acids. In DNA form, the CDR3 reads TGTGCCAGCAGTCAATGGACACTAAGTAGGACCCCTGGAAACACCATATATTTT. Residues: CASSQWTLSRTPGNTIYF. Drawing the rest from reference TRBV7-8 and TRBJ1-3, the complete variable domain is GAGVSQSPRYKVAKRGQDVALRCDPISGHVSLFWYQQALGQGPEFLTYFQNEAQLDKSGLPSDRFFAERPEGSVSTLKIQRTQQEDSAVYLCASSQWTLSRTPGNTIYFGEGSWLTVV.

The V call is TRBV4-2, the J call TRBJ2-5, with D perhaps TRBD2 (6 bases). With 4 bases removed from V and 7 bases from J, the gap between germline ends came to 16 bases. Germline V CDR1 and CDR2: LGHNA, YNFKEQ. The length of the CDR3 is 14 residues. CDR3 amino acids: CASSPDPAAGTQYF. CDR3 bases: TGTGCCAGCAGCCCAGACCCGGCAGCGGGGACCCAGTACTTC.

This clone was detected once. CDR3 sequence reads: CASAGQGTTEAFF. DNA of the CDR3: TGTGCCAGCGCCGGACAGGGGACGACTGAAGCTTTCTTT. The chain combines TRBV18 with TRBJ1-1, with 9 bases matching TRBD1. The CDR3 loop spans 13 amino acids. Germline V gives CDR1 KGHSH, CDR2 LQKENI. J lost 5 bases, V lost 8 bases, and 6 bases had no gene match.

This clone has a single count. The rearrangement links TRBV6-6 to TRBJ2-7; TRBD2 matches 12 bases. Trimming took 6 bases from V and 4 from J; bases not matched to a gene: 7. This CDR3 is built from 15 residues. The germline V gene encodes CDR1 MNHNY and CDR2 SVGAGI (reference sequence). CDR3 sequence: CASRTPSGGEYEQYF. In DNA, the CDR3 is TGTGCCAGCAGAACCCCTAGCGGGGGGGAATACGAGCAGTACTTC.

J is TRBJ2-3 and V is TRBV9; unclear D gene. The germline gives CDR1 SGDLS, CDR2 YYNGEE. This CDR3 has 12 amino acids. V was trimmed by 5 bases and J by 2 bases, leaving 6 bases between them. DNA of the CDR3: TGTGCCAGCAGTCCTCCCACAGATACGCAGTATTTT. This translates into CASSPPTDTQYF. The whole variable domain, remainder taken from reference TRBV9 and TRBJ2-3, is DSGVTQTPKHLITATGQRVTLRCSPRSGDLSVYWYQQSLDQGLQFLIQYYNGEERAKGNILERFSAQQFPDLHSELNLSSLELGDSALYFCASSPPTDTQYFGPGTRLTVL.

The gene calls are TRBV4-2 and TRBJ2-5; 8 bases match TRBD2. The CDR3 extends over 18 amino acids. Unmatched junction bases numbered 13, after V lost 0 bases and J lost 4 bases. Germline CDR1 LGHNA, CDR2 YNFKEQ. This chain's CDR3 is CASSQDTGGAGRGETQYF. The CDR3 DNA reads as TGTGCCAGCAGCCAAGATACCGGGGGGGCCGGTAGAGGAGAGACCCAGTACTTC.

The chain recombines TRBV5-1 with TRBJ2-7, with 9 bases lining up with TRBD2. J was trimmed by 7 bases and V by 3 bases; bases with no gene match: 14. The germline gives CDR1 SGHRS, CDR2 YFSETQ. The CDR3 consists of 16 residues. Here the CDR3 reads CASSWTGVAGDREQYF. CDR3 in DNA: TGCGCCAGCAGCTGGACTGGGGTAGCGGGGGATCGGGAGCAGTACTTC.

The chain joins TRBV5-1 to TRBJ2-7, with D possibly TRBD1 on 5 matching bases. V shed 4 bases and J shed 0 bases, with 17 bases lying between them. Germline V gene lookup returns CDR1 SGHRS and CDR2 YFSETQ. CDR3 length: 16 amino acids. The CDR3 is CASSLRRQTISYEQYF. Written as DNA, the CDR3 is TGCGCCAGCAGCCTCCGCCGACAGACCATCTCCTACGAGCAGTACTTC.

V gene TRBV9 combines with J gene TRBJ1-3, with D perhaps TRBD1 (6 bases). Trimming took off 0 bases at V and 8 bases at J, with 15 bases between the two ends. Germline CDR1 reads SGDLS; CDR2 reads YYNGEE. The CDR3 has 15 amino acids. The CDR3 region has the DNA TGTGCCAGCAGCGTAGGTGGGGGCTTTATGGACACCATATATTTT. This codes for CASSVGGGFMDTIYF.

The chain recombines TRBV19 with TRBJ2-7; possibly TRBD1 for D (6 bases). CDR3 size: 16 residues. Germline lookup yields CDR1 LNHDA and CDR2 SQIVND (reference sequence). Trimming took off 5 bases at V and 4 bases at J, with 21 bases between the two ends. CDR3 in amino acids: CASSAARGLPLYEQYF. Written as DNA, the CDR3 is TGTGCCAGTAGTGCCGCCAGGGGCCTCCCTCTATACGAGCAGTACTTC.